This T cell receptor (beta chain) was documented in a study of neurological immune-mediated disorders. The authors produced cDNA by 5'RACE using 10-nucleotide random UMIs. From the 5' RACE reads, TCRdb called clonotypes with MiXCR, one entry per CDR3 protein. The table includes more than 50,000 distinct CDR3 sequences, 3.9% detected once. As to this clonotype: No antigen is known for it. This may come from a read error, since a much larger clone is one base off. The CDR3 ends on some other residue instead of the conserved phenylalanine or tryptophan, so this is likely a read error.

Study outcomes and limitations: The multiple sclerosis repertoire cluster had no clinical or MRI correlate. Among expanded clones, no CDR3 amino acid sequences were shared across subjects, a pattern suggesting private repertoires in all groups. Healthy controls had more TCR clonal expansion than multiple sclerosis, which showed the least, whereas HTLV-1-associated myelopathy showed the most.

Trimming removed 4 bases at V and 0 bases at J, with 12 bases between. CDR3 length: 16 residues. CDR1 is LGHNA and CDR2 is YSLEER in the germline V gene. The receptor was isolated from a man aged 25-40 years with multiple sclerosis. The chain uses TRBV4-3 and TRBJ1-4; possible D gene TRBD1, 6 bases. Sequenced input: PBMCs. The CDR3 spells CASSLGHLTTNEKLFL. The CDR3 coding sequence is TGCGCCAGCAGCCTGGGACATCTTACAACTAATGAAAAACTGTTTTTG.